The 16 T cell receptor beta chains presented below share a single source sample, sequenced in a study of cytomegalovirus exposure and HLA in healthy donors. Amplification used 60 Vbeta primers and 13 Jbeta primers. The protocol was immunoSEQ multiplex PCR, while the TCRdb copy is restricted to in-frame clones and leaves out a portion. Seen in this sample are approximately 110,000 clones; the ten most common clones hold roughly 2.7%. Sequencing was carried out using PBMCs. The receptors stem from a young man in good health and CMV-seronegative.

This chain joins TRBV6-4 and TRBJ2-2; 8 bases are a match to TRBD2. V was clipped by 3 bases and J by 4 bases; unmatched bases: 10. There are 17 residues in the CDR3. CDR1 is MRHNA and CDR2 is SNTAGT in the germline V gene. The CDR3: CASSEAAGGRGTGELFF. Here the CDR3 DNA reads TGTGCCAGCAGTGAAGCGGCGGGAGGACGGGGCACCGGGGAGCTGTTTTTT.

The chain has TRBV7-2 and TRBJ2-1, with 10 bases that match TRBD2. The CDR3 is made up of 14 amino acids. Germline CDR1 reads SGHTA; CDR2 reads FQGNSA. J lost 8 bases, V lost 1 base, and 2 bases had no gene match. CDR3: CASSLGLAGDEQFF. CDR3 DNA: TGTGCCAGCAGCTTAGGACTAGCGGGCGATGAGCAGTTCTTC.

The chain employs TRBV28 and TRBJ1-2, with a weak D call TRBD1 (5 bases). From germline, CDR1 is MDHEN and CDR2 SYDVKM. V was shortened by 6 bases and J by 0 bases, with 20 bases between the two germline ends. The CDR3 contains 17 residues. Here the CDR3 DNA reads TGTGCCAGCAGCTTAAGCCGGAACAGGATCTCTAACTATGGCTACACCTTC. Translation gives CASSLSRNRISNYGYTF.

The chain is built from TRBV9 and TRBJ2-2, with D hard to call. V lost 0 bases to trimming and J lost 2 bases, with 8 bases between them. Per the germline V gene, CDR1 is SGDLS and CDR2 is YYNGEE. The CDR3 loop spans 15 amino acids. CDR3 sequence: CASSVGGSNTGELFF. The DNA of the CDR3 is TGTGCCAGCAGCGTAGGCGGCTCCAACACCGGGGAGCTGTTTTTT.

The chain recombines TRBV19 with TRBJ1-6; no definite D call. Per germline, CDR1 LNHDA and CDR2 SQIVND (reference sequence). The CDR3 consists of 13 residues. Deletions cut 4 bases from V and 7 bases from J, with 8 bases between. The CDR3 is CASSKHPNSPLHF. The CDR3 DNA reads TGTGCCAGTAGTAAACATCCGAATTCACCCCTCCACTTT.

V and J are TRBV30 and TRBJ1-2, with TRBD1 matching over 7 bases. Per the germline V gene, CDR1 is GTSNPN and CDR2 is SVGIG (reference sequence). The CDR3 is 13 residues long. V shed 4 bases and J 8 bases; nucleotides not matched to a gene: 10. The CDR3 nucleotides read TGTGCCTGGATCCCCGACAGGGTTAGAGGCTACACCTTC. Translated: CAWIPDRVRGYTF.

V usage is TRBV5-1 and J usage is TRBJ1-1; unclear D gene. V lost 0 bases and J 7 bases, leaving 10 bases between the germline ends. This CDR3 has 13 residues. Germline V CDR1 and CDR2: SGHRS, YFSETQ. Here the CDR3 reads CASSLAGQREAFF. The CDR3 region has the DNA TGCGCCAGCAGCTTGGCGGGTCAGCGTGAAGCTTTCTTT.

V usage is TRBV11-1 and J usage is TRBJ2-1; 9 bases are shared with TRBD2. Germline V gene lookup returns CDR1 SGHAT and CDR2 FQDESV (reference sequence). This CDR3 is 15 amino acids long. V shed 5 bases, J shed 10 bases, and the junction held 12 bases outside the gene matches. CDR3 DNA: TGTGCCAGCAGCCTAAAGCGGGCGGGGGGGCAGGAGCAGTTCTTC. It encodes CASSLKRAGGQEQFF.

J is TRBJ2-3 and V is TRBV7-3; the match to TRBD1 covers 8 bases. V trimming: 4 bases; J trimming: 1 base; junction bases outside the gene matches: 4. The CDR3 runs 15 residues. Germline V lookup: CDR1 SGHTA, CDR2 FQGTGA. The CDR3 here is CASSSGQGGTDTQYF. The CDR3 region has the DNA TGTGCCAGCAGCTCCGGACAGGGAGGCACAGATACGCAGTATTTT.

Comment on this clone: The junction and the germline gene differ at one end; a read error may be behind it. The rearrangement uses TRBV7-3 and TRBJ1-1, with D unresolved. The V gene's germline CDR1 is SGHTA and CDR2 FQGTGA. The CDR3 is 13 amino acids. CDR3 sequence (DNA): TGTGCCAGCAGCTTAACCCTGAACACTGAAGCGTTCTTT. This sequence encodes CASSLTLNTEAFF.

V gene TRBV28 combines with J gene TRBJ2-7, with 7 bases aligning to TRBD2. V lost 8 bases to trimming and J lost 1 base; unmatched junction nucleotides: 8. Germline-derived CDR1 and CDR2 are MDHEN and SYDVKM. This CDR3 region has 14 residues. The CDR3 here is CASRSWTSSYEQYF. The CDR3 DNA follows: TGTGCCAGCCGCTCGTGGACTAGTTCCTACGAGCAGTACTTC. Filled out from reference TRBV28 and TRBJ2-7, the complete variable domain reads DVKVTQSSRYLVKRTGEKVFLECVQDMDHENMFWYRQDPGLGLRLIYFSYDVKMKEKGDIPEGYSVSREKKERFSLILESASTNQTSMYLCASRSWTSSYEQYFGPGTRLTVT.

CDR3 in DNA: TGCGCCAGCAGCCAAACAGGGGGTGAGGAGACCCAGTACTTC. It codes for CASSQTGGEETQYF. The rearrangement uses TRBV4-3 and TRBJ2-5; 8 bases align to TRBD1. The V gene's germline CDR1 is LGHNA and CDR2 YSLEER. This CDR3 is 14 amino acids long. With 2 bases clipped from V and 5 bases from J, the junction kept 4 bases outside the gene matches.

J is TRBJ1-4 and V is TRBV6-5; a weak D match, TRBD1 (5 bases). Germline values: CDR1 MNHEY, CDR2 SVGAGI. The CDR3 extends over 14 amino acids. Trimming removed 6 bases from V and 3 bases from J, with 11 bases in between. For the CDR3, the DNA is TGTGCCAGCAGCCGGGACTCAGCTAATGAAAAACTGTTTTTT. Translating gives CASSRDSANEKLFF.

The chain has TRBV7-6 and TRBJ2-1, with 9 bases fitting TRBD1. Germline-derived CDR1 and CDR2 are SGHVS and FNYEAQ. The ends lost 5 bases at V and 6 bases at J; junction bases unmatched: 11. The CDR3 consists of 16 residues. In DNA, the CDR3 is TGTGCCAGCAGCCGACATGAACAGGGGGCGTTCAATGAGCAGTTCTTC. Protein sequence: CASSRHEQGAFNEQFF. The whole variable domain, remainder taken from reference TRBV7-6 and TRBJ2-1, is GAGVSQSPRYKVTKRGQDVALRCDPISGHVSLYWYRQALGQGPEFLTYFNYEAQQDKSGLPNDRFSAERPEGSISTLTIQRTEQRDSAMYRCASSRHEQGAFNEQFFGPGTRLTVL.

This rearrangement joins TRBV2 to TRBJ1-6; possible D gene TRBD1, 6 bases. Germline-derived CDR1 and CDR2 are SNHLY and FYNNEI. There are 15 residues in the CDR3. Trimming removed 2 bases from V and 5 bases from J, with 10 bases in between. The CDR3 is CASSEQGIHNSPLHF. In DNA, the CDR3 is TGTGCCAGCAGTGAACAGGGGATCCATAATTCACCCCTCCACTTT.

The genes are TRBV28 and TRBJ1-4, with D unclear. The length of the CDR3 is 14 residues. Germline CDR1 MDHEN, CDR2 SYDVKM. Trimming cost V 10 bases and J 7 bases, with 19 bases left between them. CDR3 sequence reads: CATEVDHRSEKLFF. In nucleotides, the CDR3 is TGTGCCACAGAGGTAGACCATAGGAGTGAAAAACTGTTTTTT.